The sequence of this TCR beta chain was determined in a study of T cell changes during pregnancy in multiple sclerosis. The junction had 5 bases not matched to a gene; V was cut back by 11 bases and J by 0 bases. CDR1 and CDR2 (germline): MNHNY, SVGAGI (reference sequence). The CDR3 length is 14 residues. Sequencing used immunoSEQ multiplex PCR; TCRdb keeps in-frame clones, though not all of them. There are 48,000 or so clones in the sample; 94% occur only once, and over 0.45% lies in the top ten. This receptor was identified in a female donor with multiple sclerosis, enrolled in a pregnancy study. The sequencing used CD4+ T cells from peripheral blood mononuclear cells, collected in the first trimester of pregnancy. This chain joins TRBV6-6 and TRBJ2-2; 8 bases line up with TRBD2. DNA of the CDR3: TGTGCCGAAGGCGGGGGGACGAACACCGGGGAGCTGTTTTTT. Its protein product is CAEGGGTNTGELFF.